One sample yielded the 27 T cell receptor beta chains listed below, sequenced in a study of CD8 T cells in ankylosing spondylitis. TCRdb reprocessed the 5' RACE reads with MiXCR, giving one entry per CDR3 protein. The sample has about 64,000 distinct CDR3 sequences; over 5% are singletons. Sequences were obtained from synovial fluid, either unsorted or a sorted T cell fraction (not recorded which). These receptors were taken from a male donor with ankylosing spondylitis.

This clonotype was observed many times. The chain carries TRBV5-8 and TRBJ2-4; 9 positions match TRBD1. The CDR3 spans 13 residues. Germline values: CDR1 SGHTS, CDR2 YDEGEE. The V and J ends lost 2 bases and 11 bases, in that order; junction bases with no gene match: 5. The CDR3: CASSFSGQGFQYF. The CDR3 bases are TGTGCCAGCAGCTTCTCGGGACAGGGCTTTCAGTACTTC.

This sequence joins TRBV24-1 and TRBJ2-3, with 12 bases aligning to TRBD2. The CDR3 has 19 residues. CDR1 KGHDR and CDR2 SFDVKD come from the germline V gene. The J segment lost 5 bases and the V segment lost 0 bases, leaving 11 bases of the junction unmatched. In nucleotides, the CDR3 is TGTGCCACCAGTGATTTGACACCCGGGACTAGCGGGCGAATAGATACGCAGTATTTT. Translated, it gives CATSDLTPGTSGRIDTQYF.

At least ten counts were recorded for this clonotype. The chain joins TRBV20-1 to TRBJ2-5, with TRBD2 identical over 7 bases. From germline, CDR1 is DFQATT and CDR2 SNEGSKA (reference sequence). V trimming: 5 bases; J trimming: 1 base; junction bases outside the gene matches: 7. The CDR3 runs to 14 residues. The CDR3 is CSAGLGLVQETQYF. The DNA of the CDR3 is TGCAGTGCTGGGCTCGGACTAGTCCAAGAGACCCAGTACTTC.

This clonotype was seen ten or more times. The V and J genes are TRBV29-1 and TRBJ2-3; D remains unclear. Trimming stripped 2 bases from V and 0 bases from J, with 9 bases between. The CDR3 sequence is 14 residues long. Germline V gene lookup returns CDR1 SQVTM and CDR2 ANQGSEA. CDR3 coding DNA: TGCAGCGTTGAAACCCTGGTTAGCACAGATACGCAGTATTTT. It codes for CSVETLVSTDTQYF.

This clonotype has a count of ten or more. The chain combines TRBV7-9 with TRBJ2-3; TRBD1 agrees at 7 bases. Trimming at V came to 3 bases and at J to 2 bases, leaving 5 bases not matched to a gene. CDR1 is SEHNR, CDR2 FQNEAQ, per germline (reference sequence). CDR3 length: 15 residues. This CDR3 reads CASSFGDSHTDTQYF. For the CDR3, the DNA is TGTGCCAGCAGCTTCGGGGACAGCCACACAGATACGCAGTATTTT.

This clonotype appeared a few times. The chain couples TRBV5-1 to TRBJ2-2; 12 bases agree with TRBD2. The CDR3 runs 14 residues. With 5 bases clipped from V and 10 bases from J, the junction kept 6 bases outside the gene matches. Germline V CDR1 and CDR2: SGHRS, YFSETQ. In DNA form, the CDR3 reads TGCGCCAGCAGTGTTTCTAGCGGGAGGGCGGAGCTGTTTTTT. Protein: CASSVSSGRAELFF.

Points on this clonotype: A much larger clone lies one base from this, so it may be a read error. CDR3 in amino acids: CASSPTTSPGNTTYF. CDR3 bases: TGTGCCAGCAGCCCTACAACATCTCCTGGAAACACCACATATTTT. The chain carries TRBV11-2 and TRBJ1-3, with unresolved D. The germline V gene has CDR1 SGHAT and CDR2 FQNNGV. This CDR3 comprises 15 residues.

This clonotype was recorded a few times. The chain uses TRBV11-2 and TRBJ2-7; 10 nucleotides line up with TRBD2. This CDR3 spans 18 amino acids. J lost 7 bases, V lost 0 bases, and 15 bases had no gene match. CDR1 and CDR2 from the germline V gene are SGHAT and FQNNGV. CDR3 sequence (DNA): TGTGCCAGCAGCTTAGAATTGGTACGGCTAGCGGGAGTGGGGGAGCAGTACTTC. Amino acids: CASSLELVRLAGVGEQYF. Drawing the rest from reference TRBV11-2 and TRBJ2-7, the complete variable domain is EAGVAQSPRYKIIEKRQSVAFWCNPISGHATLYWYQQILGQGPKLLIQFQNNGVVDDSQLPKDRFSAERLKGVDSTLKIQPAKLEDSAVYLCASSLELVRLAGVGEQYFGPGTRLTVT.

This clonotype was seen at least ten times. This sequence joins TRBV29-1 and TRBJ1-1, with D possibly matching TRBD1 (5 bases). The CDR3 is 12 amino acids. Germline V gene lookup returns CDR1 SQVTM and CDR2 ANQGSEA. Trimming pared 7 bases from V and 8 bases from J, leaving 17 bases between. The CDR3 spells CSAQGEGREAFF. CDR3 nucleotides: TGCAGCGCCCAAGGGGAGGGCAGAGAAGCTTTCTTT.

This clonotype was counted at least ten times. The CDR3 region has the DNA TGTGCCACCAGCAGAAAAGTTTTCTCGGATACGCAGTATTTT. Its protein product is CATSRKVFSDTQYF. V usage is TRBV15 and J usage is TRBJ2-3; D not resolved. Germline CDR1 is LNHNV and CDR2 is YYDKDF (reference sequence). This CDR3 has 14 amino acids. Trimming left V 2 bases short and J 6 bases short, with 12 bases between.

This clonotype was seen only a few times. V is TRBV27 and J is TRBJ1-1; the D is unclear. The CDR3 extends over 15 amino acids. Germline V CDR1 and CDR2: MNHEY, SMNVEV (reference sequence). Between the trimmed V and J ends, which lost 2 bases and 3 bases, there was a span of 13 bases. The CDR3 is CASSLALGGYTEAFF. DNA of the CDR3: TGTGCCAGCAGTTTAGCGCTGGGAGGGTACACTGAAGCTTTCTTT.

The chain couples TRBV7-9 to TRBJ2-3; perhaps TRBD2 as D (5 bases). Trimming left V 5 bases short and J 5 bases short, with 11 bases between. The CDR3 runs 13 residues. The V gene's germline CDR1 is SEHNR and CDR2 FQNEAQ (reference sequence). CDR3 in amino acids: CASSRPGVDTQYF. The CDR3, as DNA: TGTGCCAGCAGCCGACCCGGGGTAGATACGCAGTATTTT.

This chain connects TRBV12-3 or TRBV12-4 to TRBJ2-1; the match to TRBD2 covers 9 bases. Losses at the gene ends were 5 bases for V and 5 bases for J; bases not matched to a gene: 10. CDR3 length: 16 residues. The CDR3 DNA follows: TGTGCCAGCAGTCCGCTCAGTAGCGGGAGCCACAATGAGCAGTTCTTC. Translation: CASSPLSSGSHNEQFF.

This clonotype came up many times. V usage is TRBV9 and J usage is TRBJ2-5; D remains unclear. V lost 0 bases to trimming and J lost 0 bases, with 15 bases between them. This CDR3 has 17 residues. Germline assignment: CDR1 SGDLS and CDR2 YYNGEE. The CDR3 DNA is TGTGCCAGCAGCGTAGGAGGTCTTTCCGGGTACCAAGAGACCCAGTACTTC. It translates to CASSVGGLSGYQETQYF.

V is TRBV20-1 and J is TRBJ2-5, with D possibly called TRBD1 or TRBD2 (5 bases each). The germline V gene encodes CDR1 DFQATT and CDR2 SNEGSKA (reference sequence). There are 14 residues in the CDR3. Trimming shortened V by 5 bases and J by 3 bases, and 16 bases separated the two germline ends. The CDR3 protein is CSAPGTAKKETQYF. The CDR3 bases are TGCAGTGCTCCCGGGACCGCGAAAAAAGAGACCCAGTACTTC.

The table lists this clonotype with many counts. The rearrangement uses TRBV19 and TRBJ2-2; D not certain. This CDR3 comprises 16 residues. Germline assignment: CDR1 LNHDA and CDR2 SQIVND (reference sequence). Trimming took off 5 bases at V and 6 bases at J, with 19 bases between the two ends. The CDR3 reads CASSRLGITVAGELFF. The CDR3 DNA sequence: TGTGCCAGTAGTCGCCTGGGGATTACGGTCGCCGGGGAGCTGTTTTTT. Looking up the rest from reference TRBV19 and TRBJ2-2 gives the full variable domain: DGGITQSPKYLFRKEGQNVTLSCEQNLNHDAMYWYRQDPGQGLRLIYYSQIVNDFQKGDIAEGYSVSREKKESFPLTVTSAQKNPTAFYLCASSRLGITVAGELFFGEGSRLTVL.

This clonotype has a count of ten or more. V gene TRBV7-2 combines with J gene TRBJ2-3, with 11 bases matching TRBD2. V lost 3 bases to trimming and J lost 6 bases; unmatched junction nucleotides: 8. The CDR3 has 16 residues. Germline-derived CDR1 and CDR2 are SGHTA and FQGNSA. Here the CDR3 reads CASSFPLAGGRDTQYF. CDR3 bases: TGTGCCAGCAGCTTCCCTTTAGCGGGAGGGCGGGATACGCAGTATTTT.

This clonotype appeared many times. This chain's CDR3 is CASSLEFTGTQYF. The CDR3 region has the DNA TGTGCCAGCAGCTTAGAATTCACCGGGACCCAGTACTTC. J is TRBJ2-5 and V is TRBV11-1; D remains ambiguous. The V end was cut by 1 base, the J end by 7 bases, with 10 bases between. CDR1 and CDR2 from the germline V gene are SGHAT and FQDESV (reference sequence). The CDR3 spans 13 residues. Based on the CDR3 plus reference TRBV11-1 and TRBJ2-5, the full variable domain is EAEVAQSPRYKITEKSQAVAFWCDPISGHATLYWYRQILGQGPELLVQFQDESVVDDSQLPKDRFSAERLKGVDSTLKIQPAELGDSAMYLCASSLEFTGTQYFGPGTRLLVL.

This clonotype was detected ten times or more. This chain joins TRBV29-1 and TRBJ2-5; D ambiguous. CDR1 is SQVTM, CDR2 ANQGSEA, per germline. V was shortened by 3 bases and J by 3 bases, with 8 bases between the two germline ends. CDR3 length: 12 amino acids. CDR3 DNA: TGCAGCGTTGACAGCCACGAAGAGACCCAGTACTTC. Residues: CSVDSHEETQYF.

This clonotype was counted only a few times. This chain connects TRBV7-9 to TRBJ2-7, with TRBD1 matching 10 bases. Germline values: CDR1 SEHNR, CDR2 FQNEAQ (reference sequence). V dropped 5 bases and J dropped 4; count of bases not matched to a gene: 11. There are 16 residues in the CDR3. The DNA for the CDR3 is TGTGCCAGCAGCCCGCCCCCGGGACAGGGGCCTTACGAGCAGTACTTC. Translation gives CASSPPPGQGPYEQYF.

This clonotype ranks as medium-sized (0.01 to 0.1%). This rearrangement joins TRBV7-3 to TRBJ2-7, with TRBD2 matching over 9 bases. The V gene end was trimmed by 6 bases and the J gene end by 5 bases; junction bases not matched to a gene: 8. CDR1 and CDR2 from the germline V gene are SGHTA and FQGTGA. CDR3 length: 14 amino acids. CDR3 coding DNA: TGTGCCAGCAGTAGAATAGCGGGAGTCGACGAGCAGTACTTC. It codes for CASSRIAGVDEQYF.

There are a few counts of this clonotype. The rearrangement joins TRBV5-1 to TRBJ2-1, with D possibly TRBD2 on 7 matching bases. The CDR3 has 17 residues. The germline V and J ends were trimmed by 4 bases and 9 bases, with 26 bases remaining between them. CDR1 and CDR2 from the germline V gene are SGHRS and YFSETQ. In DNA form, the CDR3 reads TGCGCCAGCAGCGCCTCGCTGGGGGGGGGCGCGTACGGTGAGCAGTTCTTC. This translates into CASSASLGGGAYGEQFF.

This clonotype was counted a few times. V and J are TRBV29-1 and TRBJ1-4, with D perhaps matching TRBD1 (6 bases). Per the germline V gene, CDR1 is SQVTM and CDR2 is ANQGSEA. Trimming took off 4 bases at V and 5 bases at J, with 11 bases between the two ends. The CDR3 is 13 residues long. The CDR3 DNA is TGCAGCGTTGCGACCAGGGGAAATGAAAAACTGTTTTTT. It codes for CSVATRGNEKLFF.

V gene TRBV9 combines with J gene TRBJ1-1; D uncertain. Germline CDR1 and CDR2: SGDLS and YYNGEE. The CDR3 consists of 15 residues. Trimming pared 4 bases from V and 1 base from J, leaving 14 bases between. The CDR3 loop reads CASSPRGFSNTEAFF. As DNA, the CDR3 is TGTGCCAGCAGCCCCCGAGGTTTTTCGAACACTGAAGCTTTCTTT.

The V gene is TRBV5-8, the J gene TRBJ2-7; the D gene is possibly TRBD2 (6 bases). The ends were cut back, 5 bases at V and 6 bases at J, with 12 bases in the middle. This CDR3 has 12 amino acids. Germline CDR1 SGHTS, CDR2 YDEGEE. The CDR3 loop reads CASRPRGGEQYF. CDR3 bases: TGTGCCAGCAGGCCCCGGGGAGGCGAGCAGTACTTC.

This clonotype appeared many times. J is TRBJ2-7 and V is TRBV3-1, with TRBD2 matching 12 bases. V shed 3 bases and J 2 bases; nucleotides not matched to a gene: 11. From germline, CDR1 is LGHDT and CDR2 YNNKEL (reference sequence). CDR3 length: 18 residues. The CDR3 coding sequence is TGTGCCAGCAGCCAGGGGTCCGGGACTAGCGGGTTGACCTACGAGCAGTACTTC. Residues: CASSQGSGTSGLTYEQYF.

This clonotype was recorded a few times. This chain joins TRBV7-3 and TRBJ2-7; D might be TRBD1 or TRBD2, each matching 5 bases. V was shortened by 5 bases and J by 2 bases, with 13 bases between the two germline ends. There are 14 residues in the CDR3. Germline assignment: CDR1 SGHTA and CDR2 FQGTGA. Here the CDR3 reads CASSLAVGPYEQYF. For the CDR3, the DNA is TGTGCCAGCAGCCTAGCCGTGGGGCCCTACGAGCAGTACTTC.